Below, 10 T cell receptor beta chains from the same sample are listed, as sequenced in a study of post-analysis software for immune sequencing data. Study-wide results and limits: With TRBV5-6, TRBV5-1 and TRBV20-1 included, about five TRBV segments were more frequent in patients than in controls.

Their cognate antigens are unknown. Unique-molecular-identifier-tagged TCR beta cDNA libraries were used. TCRdb called the PCR reads again in MiXCR, with one record for every CDR3 protein. This sample has approximately 690,000 distinct CDR3 sequences, with 55% to 60% found just once. The material sequenced was blood. These receptors originate from a girl aged 2-10 years with multiple sclerosis.

Of note for this clonotype: The junction shows a germline mismatch at one end, possibly a read error. This rearrangement joins TRBV10-3 to TRBJ2-1; possibly TRBD2 for D (5 bases). Germline loops: CDR1 ENHRY, CDR2 SYGVKD. CDR3 length equals 14 residues. The CDR3 sequence is CAITERSTYNGQFF. For the CDR3, the DNA is TGTGCCATCACCGAGCGGTCTACCTACAATGGGCAGTTCTTC.

This clonotype was counted between two and nine times. This sequence joins TRBV7-2 and TRBJ2-6; unclear D gene. Germline values: CDR1 SGHTA, CDR2 FQGNSA. CDR3 size: 14 residues. Trimming took off 1 base at V and 2 bases at J, with 3 bases between the two ends. The CDR3 nucleotides are TGTGCCAGCAGCTTAGGTCCTGGGGCCAACGTCCTGACTTTC. Translation gives CASSLGPGANVLTF. The entire variable domain, with the rest obtained from reference TRBV7-2 and TRBJ2-6, is as follows: GAGVSQSPSNKVTEKGKDVELRCDPISGHTALYWYRQSLGQGLEFLIYFQGNSAPDKSGLPSDRFSAERTGGSVSTLTIQRTQQEDSAVYLCASSLGPGANVLTFGAGSRLTVL.

This clonotype has just a few counts. This chain links TRBV20-1 with TRBJ2-1; TRBD1 matches 8 bases. The CDR3 is 15 residues long. Trimming removed 1 base from V and 7 bases from J; junction bases left unmatched: 9. Germline V gives CDR1 DFQATT, CDR2 SNEGSKA (reference sequence). CDR3 bases: TGCAGTGCTAGAGTTCCGGACAGGGCAGTAAATGAGCAGTTCTTC. Its protein is CSARVPDRAVNEQFF.

This clonotype has just a few counts. The chain uses TRBV20-1 and TRBJ2-3; TRBD2 agrees at 13 bases. This CDR3 comprises 15 residues. V lost 3 bases and J lost 4; bases outside the gene matches: 4. The V gene's germline CDR1 is DFQATT and CDR2 SNEGSKA (reference sequence). The CDR3 region is CSARGTSGDADTQYF. CDR3 nucleotide sequence: TGCAGTGCTAGGGGGACTAGCGGGGACGCAGATACGCAGTATTTT.

The chain carries TRBV27 and TRBJ2-7; D possibly matches TRBD1 or TRBD2 (6 bases each). V gave up 6 bases and J gave up 5 bases, with 17 bases separating them. The CDR3 is 14 residues long. CDR1 and CDR2 (germline): MNHEY, SMNVEV (reference sequence). The CDR3: CASSLGGTSDEQYF. CDR3 DNA sequence: TGTGCCAGCAGCCTAGGGGGGACAAGCGACGAGCAGTACTTC.

In its sample, this clonotype was seen once. The DNA of the CDR3 is TGCGCCAGCAGCCCAAGAGAAGGGGCTCGGTTCCAAGCTTTCTTT. Encoded protein: CASSPREGARFQAFF. The chain recombines TRBV4-3 with TRBJ1-1; D perhaps matches TRBD1 (5 bases). The CDR3 contains 15 residues. The germline CDR1 and CDR2 sequences are LGHNA and YSLEER. Trimming removed 4 bases at V and 9 bases at J, with 21 bases between.

With respect to this clonotype: The junction departs from the called germline gene at one end, perhaps through a read error. V is TRBV7-6 and J is TRBJ2-1; D perhaps matches TRBD2 (6 bases). The CDR3 is 13 residues long. The germline CDR1 and CDR2 sequences are SGHVS and FNYEAQ. Here the CDR3 reads CASSLRENKEQFF. DNA of the CDR3: TGTGCCAGCAGCCTCCGGGAGAACAAAGAGCAGTTCTTC.

This sequence joins TRBV2 and TRBJ2-7; D is unresolved. CDR1 SNHLY and CDR2 FYNNEI come from the germline V gene. Trimming removed 0 bases at V and 3 bases at J, with 9 bases between. CDR3 length equals 14 residues. This CDR3 is CASSEAERRYEQYF. The CDR3 nucleotides read TGTGCCAGCAGTGAAGCGGAGCGCCGCTACGAGCAGTACTTC. The full variable domain, completed using reference TRBV2 and TRBJ2-7, is EPEVTQTPSHQVTQMGQEVILRCVPISNHLYFYWYRQILGQKVEFLVSFYNNEISEKSEIFDDQFSVERPDGSNFTLKIRSTKLEDSAMYFCASSEAERRYEQYFGPGTRLTVT.

In DNA, the CDR3 is TGTGCCAGCATGGTGACGATGGGGGGCTACACCTTC. This gives the protein CASMVTMGGYTF. The chain combines TRBV12-3 or TRBV12-4 with TRBJ1-2; D ambiguous. This CDR3 has 12 residues. The V end was cut by 7 bases, the J end by 8 bases, with 14 bases between.

The chain links TRBV29-1 to TRBJ2-3, with 10 bases identical to TRBD2. J was trimmed by 0 bases and V by 1 base; bases with no gene match: 7. Germline-derived CDR1 and CDR2 are SQVTM and ANQGSEA. This CDR3 comprises 17 residues. This chain's CDR3 is CSVEVIAGGASTDTQYF. The CDR3 nucleotides read TGCAGCGTTGAAGTAATAGCGGGGGGCGCTAGCACAGATACGCAGTATTTT.